The clone carrying this T cell receptor beta chain was recorded only once. Germline CDR1 is PRHDT and CDR2 is FYEKMQ (reference sequence). CDR3 length: 14 residues. Trimming cost V 8 bases and J 1 base, with 14 bases left between them. Deep-level assay runs were performed. Evenly divided among several immunoSEQ plates was the genomic DNA of each subset. TCRdb's table, derived via immunoSEQ multiplex PCR, lists solely in-frame clones and lacks some. The sample includes over 400,000 clones, approximately 78% seen only once; the top ten take about 12%. This sample was included in a study of shared clonotypes between healthy human individuals.

The chain combines TRBV13 with TRBJ1-1, with a weak D call TRBD1 (5 bases). The sequence derives from a woman in her thirties or forties in good health. Some clones in this sample may be carry-over from other donors' samples. Sequencing was performed on PBMCs. This CDR3 reads CASASLGGNTEAFF. The CDR3 nucleotides read TGTGCCAGCGCCTCTCTCGGGGGGAACACTGAAGCTTTCTTT.